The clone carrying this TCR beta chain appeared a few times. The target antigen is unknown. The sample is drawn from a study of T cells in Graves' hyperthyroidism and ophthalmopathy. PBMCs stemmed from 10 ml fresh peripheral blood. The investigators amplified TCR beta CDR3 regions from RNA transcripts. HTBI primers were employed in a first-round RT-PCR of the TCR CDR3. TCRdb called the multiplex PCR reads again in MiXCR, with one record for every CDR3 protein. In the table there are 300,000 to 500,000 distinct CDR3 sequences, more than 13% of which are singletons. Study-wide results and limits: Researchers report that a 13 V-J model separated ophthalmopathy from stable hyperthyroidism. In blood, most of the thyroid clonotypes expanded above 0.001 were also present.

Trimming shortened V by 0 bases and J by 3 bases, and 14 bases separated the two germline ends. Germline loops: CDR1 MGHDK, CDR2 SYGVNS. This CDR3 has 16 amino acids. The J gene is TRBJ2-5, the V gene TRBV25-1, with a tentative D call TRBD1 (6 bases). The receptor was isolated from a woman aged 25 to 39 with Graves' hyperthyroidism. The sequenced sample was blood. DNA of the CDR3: TGTGCCAGCAGTGAATATAGGGACACAGCCAAAGAGACCCAGTACTTC. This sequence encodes CASSEYRDTAKETQYF.